The count of the clone carrying this TCR beta chain is one. Its target is not known. Primers: 60 Vbeta forward and 13 Jbeta reverse. Using immunoSEQ multiplex PCR, the repertoire was profiled, and TCRdb retains in-frame clones only, with some absent. The sample consists of 130,000 to 150,000 clones, about 80% of them appearing once. This record comes from a study of cytomegalovirus exposure and HLA in healthy donors. Study context: Around 78 million unique TCR sequences came from HLA-typed donors in an early release.

Findings and limits, study-wide: Per published accounts, TCR beta sequences correctly predicted the HLA-A and HLA-B alleles of most subjects. HLA allele associations emerged for some 16,000 TCR beta sequences in a later analysis, at 0.05 false discovery rate. Researchers counted some 150 TCR beta chains as cytomegalovirus-associated.

The germline V gene encodes CDR1 SGHTA and CDR2 FQGNSA. With 5 bases removed from V and 4 bases from J, the gap between germline ends came to 15 bases. The CDR3 contains 15 residues. The TCR was taken from a male donor in good health and CMV-seronegative. The chain joins TRBV7-2 to TRBJ1-3; the D is unclear. Material: PBMCs. The CDR3 nucleotides are TGTGCCAGCAGCCCCACTACCCCGGGAGGAAACACCATATATTTT. Protein product: CASSPTTPGGNTIYF.